Here is one TCR beta chain with its context. TCRdb re-analysed the 5' RACE reads in MiXCR, keeping a single row per CDR3 protein. The repertoire holds some 120,000 distinct CDR3 sequences, 15% seen once, with around 40% in the top ten. The data were taken from a study of T cells after yellow fever vaccination. Germline V CDR1 and CDR2: SGHDT, YYEEEE. The CDR3 is made up of 15 amino acids. V trimming: 1 base; J trimming: 10 bases; junction bases outside the gene matches: 10. The chain couples TRBV5-6 to TRBJ2-1; 8 bases map to TRBD2. This TCR was recovered from a man aged 18 to 35 who received the YFV17D yellow fever vaccine. The sample consisted of CD8+ T cells sorted from PBMCs, taken 5 days after the yellow fever booster vaccination. The CDR3 here is CASSLSAGVPPEQFF. The CDR3 DNA reads TGTGCCAGCAGCTTGTCAGCGGGGGTACCCCCCGAGCAGTTCTTC.